This is a list of T cell receptor beta chains from one sample in a study of early T cells in non-severe SARS-CoV-2 infection. TCRdb re-analysed the 5' RACE reads in MiXCR, keeping a single row per CDR3 protein. Of about 27,000 distinct CDR3 sequences listed, 5.4% are singletons. The sample consisted of whole blood. These receptor sequences come from an adult who was a healthcare worker with PCR-confirmed SARS-CoV-2 infection or an uninfected control (not recorded which). Both conserved end residues are part of each CDR3. A D gene is named only where the DNA matches it firmly. Size tells how often a clone was seen (once, few, many) or the class of an expanded clone, and some rows leave it out.

TRBJ2-1	few	TRBD2	TRBV4-3	CASSRGLAGGGNNEQFF	TGCGCCAGCAGCCGGGGACTAGCGGGAGGGGGGAACAATGAGCAGTTCTTC
TRBJ2-1	many	TRBD2	TRBV7-7	CASSLKAGLYNEQFF	TGTGCTAGCAGCTTGAAAGCGGGGCTATACAATGAGCAGTTCTTC
TRBJ2-2	few	TRBD2	TRBV20-1	CSARTSGRRGELFF	TGCAGTGCTAGAACTAGCGGGAGGCGGGGGGAGCTGTTTTTT
TRBJ1-5	many	-	TRBV19	CASSIGPHGGRGNQPQHF	TGTGCCAGTAGTATAGGCCCCCACGGGGGACGGGGCAATCAGCCCCAGCATTTT
TRBJ2-7	few	TRBD1	TRBV6-6	CASSGQVYEQYF	TGTGCCAGCAGTGGACAGGTCTACGAGCAGTACTTC
TRBJ2-1	-	TRBD2	TRBV27	CASSLSWGLAGESSYNEQFF	TGTGCCAGCAGTTTATCGTGGGGGCTAGCGGGTGAAAGCTCCTACAATGAGCAGTTCTTC
TRBJ2-2	few	-	TRBV20-1	CSARGGQNTGELFF	TGCAGTGCTCGTGGGGGGCAGAACACCGGGGAGCTGTTTTTT
TRBJ2-7	many	-	TRBV20-1	CSALRTETEQYF	TGCAGTGCCCTAAGGACCGAAACCGAGCAGTACTTC
TRBJ2-7	few	TRBD2	TRBV7-2	CASSPSGSTSYEQYF	TGTGCCAGCAGCCCTAGCGGGAGCACGTCCTACGAGCAGTACTTC
TRBJ2-7	many	-	TRBV27	CASSLQPGRTYEQYF	TGTGCCAGCAGTTTACAGCCGGGACGCACCTACGAGCAGTACTTC
TRBJ2-3	many	-	TRBV11-2	CASRVFDTQYF	TGTGCCAGCAGGGTCTTCGATACGCAGTATTTT
TRBJ2-5	many	-	TRBV2	CASGRPGGGETQYF	TGTGCCAGCGGCAGACCAGGGGGAGGAGAGACCCAGTACTTC
TRBJ2-1	-	-	TRBV6-5	CASRLSGVRYNEQFF	TGTGCCAGCAGACTCTCAGGGGTCCGCTACAATGAGCAGTTCTTC
TRBJ2-7	many	-	TRBV7-2	CASSSRIVHEQYF	TGTGCCAGCAGCTCCCGTATAGTCCACGAGCAGTACTTC
TRBJ2-5	many	-	TRBV7-8	CASSLVDPPGETQYF	TGTGCCAGCAGCTTAGTGGACCCACCGGGAGAGACCCAGTACTTC
TRBJ1-1	few	-	TRBV29-1	CSVSRPGGTEAFF	TGCAGCGTCAGTCGGCCGGGAGGCACTGAAGCTTTCTTT
TRBJ1-1	few	TRBD1	TRBV27	CASSTPGGEAFF	TGTGCCAGCAGTACCCCAGGGGGCGAAGCTTTCTTT
TRBJ2-7	-	-	TRBV11-2	CASSLDLGRYEQYF	TGTGCCAGCAGCTTAGATCTGGGCCGGTACGAGCAGTACTTC
TRBJ1-2	few	TRBD1	TRBV5-4	CASSLLGDSNYGYTF	TGTGCCAGCAGCTTACTAGGGGACAGTAACTATGGCTACACCTTC
TRBJ2-3	many	-	TRBV6-2/TRBV6-3	CASRRPPDTDTQYF	TGTGCCAGCAGGAGGCCACCGGACACAGATACGCAGTATTTT
TRBJ2-3	many	TRBD1	TRBV7-9	CASSRDSLRKAQYF	TGTGCCAGCAGCCGGGACAGCCTCCGTAAGGCGCAGTATTTT
TRBJ2-1	many	-	TRBV20-1	CSATPRGGSANEQFF	TGCAGTGCTACCCCGAGGGGGGGCTCAGCCAATGAGCAGTTCTTC
TRBJ2-1	medium-sized	TRBD2	TRBV20-1	CSAILSGLAGYNEQFF	TGCAGTGCTATTCTTTCGGGACTAGCGGGATACAATGAGCAGTTCTTC
TRBJ1-2	many	-	TRBV28	CASSPGHFYGYTF	TGTGCCAGCAGTCCGGGACACTTCTATGGCTACACCTTC
TRBJ2-5	-	-	TRBV2	CASSLEQETQYF	TGTGCCAGCAGTTTAGAACAAGAGACCCAGTACTTC
TRBJ1-1	few	-	TRBV5-1	CASSLDNPGTEAFF	TGCGCCAGCAGCTTGGACAACCCGGGGACTGAAGCTTTCTTT
TRBJ2-1	few	-	TRBV7-6	CASSLGSGNSYNEQFF	TGTGCCAGCAGCTTAGGGTCCGGGAATTCCTACAATGAGCAGTTCTTC
TRBJ2-7	many	-	TRBV5-1	CASSLQASSYEQYF	TGCGCCAGCAGCCTGCAGGCGAGCTCCTACGAGCAGTACTTC
TRBJ1-1	many	-	TRBV14	CASSQEGTMNTEAFF	TGTGCCAGCAGCCAAGAAGGTACTATGAACACTGAAGCTTTCTTT
TRBJ1-4	-	-	TRBV28	CASSLGDTYEKLFF	TGTGCCAGCAGTTTAGGGGACACCTATGAAAAACTGTTTTTT
TRBJ2-2	-	-	TRBV9	CASSAAENTGELFF	TGTGCCAGCAGCGCTGCGGAGAACACCGGGGAGCTGTTTTTT
TRBJ2-1	-	-	TRBV4-3	CASSQDGVGGLNEQFF	TGCGCCAGCAGCCAAGACGGGGTGGGAGGACTCAATGAGCAGTTCTTC
TRBJ2-4	many	TRBD1	TRBV4-3	CASSETPDRGDIQYF	TGCGCCAGCAGCGAAACCCCGGACAGGGGGGACATTCAGTACTTC
TRBJ2-5	many	-	TRBV11-2	CASSLNLRTRRYQETQYF	TGTGCCAGCAGCCTGAACCTGAGGACCAGGAGGTACCAAGAGACCCAGTACTTC
TRBJ1-1	many	-	TRBV10-3	CAISEPGQGTEAFF	TGTGCCATCAGTGAGCCAGGGCAAGGCACTGAAGCTTTCTTT
TRBJ2-1	many	TRBD2	TRBV4-3	CASSRQSGSSYNEQFF	TGCGCCAGCAGCCGACAAAGCGGGAGCTCCTACAATGAGCAGTTCTTC
TRBJ2-7	many	-	TRBV12-5	CASGFDLGPSYF	TGTGCTAGTGGTTTTGATCTGGGGCCTTCGTACTTC
TRBJ1-6	-	-	TRBV20-1	CSARDGQPSNSPLHF	TGCAGTGCTAGAGACGGACAGCCTTCTAATTCACCCCTCCACTTT
TRBJ1-2	-	-	TRBV29-1	CSVDTAARGYTF	TGCAGCGTTGATACGGCAGCCCGAGGCTACACCTTC
TRBJ2-3	-	-	TRBV28	CASSNSGDTQYF	TGTGCCAGCAGCAATAGCGGAGATACGCAGTATTTT
TRBJ1-5	medium-sized	-	TRBV21-1	CASTKLQGNNQPQHF	TGTGCCAGTACCAAACTTCAGGGGAACAATCAGCCCCAGCATTTT
TRBJ2-1	medium-sized	TRBD2	TRBV2	CASGLAGGPVNEQFF	TGTGCCAGCGGACTAGCGGGAGGGCCGGTCAATGAGCAGTTCTTC
TRBJ1-1	many	-	TRBV12-3/TRBV12-4	CASSTIERQAFF	TGTGCCAGCAGTACGATTGAAAGGCAAGCTTTCTTT
TRBJ2-7	-	-	TRBV11-2	CASTQVELAHYEQYF	TGTGCCAGCACACAAGTCGAACTAGCACATTACGAGCAGTACTTC
TRBJ2-3	few	TRBD2	TRBV13	CASSHLLAGEDTQYF	TGTGCCAGCAGCCACCTACTAGCGGGGGAAGATACGCAGTATTTT
TRBJ1-4	many	-	TRBV4-2	CASSQDLTQANEKLFF	TGTGCCAGCAGCCAAGATTTAACCCAGGCTAATGAAAAACTGTTTTTT
TRBJ2-7	many	-	TRBV7-2	CASSSLTGMGYEQYF	TGTGCCAGCAGCTCACTAACAGGGATGGGGTACGAGCAGTACTTC
TRBJ1-1	many	TRBD1	TRBV28	CASSLPQGATEAFF	TGTGCCAGCAGTTTACCACAGGGGGCCACTGAAGCTTTCTTT
TRBJ2-5	many	-	TRBV20-1	CSASRGGSFETQYF	TGCAGTGCTAGTAGAGGGGGTTCGTTCGAGACCCAGTACTTC
TRBJ2-3	few	TRBD2	TRBV5-4	CASSLGGGGRDTQYF	TGTGCCAGCAGCTTGGGCGGGGGGGGCCGAGATACGCAGTATTTT
TRBJ1-1	many	-	TRBV14	CASSQPNMYTEAFF	TGTGCCAGCAGCCAACCCAACATGTACACTGAAGCTTTCTTT
TRBJ2-1	-	TRBD2	TRBV12-3/TRBV12-4	CASSPRLAGGQDEQFF	TGTGCCAGCAGTCCGAGGCTAGCGGGAGGGCAGGATGAGCAGTTCTTC
TRBJ2-7	many	TRBD2	TRBV27	CASSVASGRSYEQYF	TGTGCCAGCAGCGTCGCTAGCGGGAGGTCCTACGAGCAGTACTTC
TRBJ2-7	many	TRBD1	TRBV29-1	CSVEGTGQKPYEQYF	TGCAGCGTTGAAGGAACGGGACAGAAGCCCTACGAGCAGTACTTC